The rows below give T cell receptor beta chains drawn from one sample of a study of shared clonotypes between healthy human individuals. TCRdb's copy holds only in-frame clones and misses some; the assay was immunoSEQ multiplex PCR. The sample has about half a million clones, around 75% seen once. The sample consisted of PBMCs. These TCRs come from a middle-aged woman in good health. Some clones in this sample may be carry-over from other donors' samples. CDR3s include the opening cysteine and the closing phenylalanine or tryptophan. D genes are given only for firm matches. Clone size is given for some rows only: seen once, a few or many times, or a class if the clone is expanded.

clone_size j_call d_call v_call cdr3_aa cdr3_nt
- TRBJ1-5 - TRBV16 CASSHRGPGTNQPQHF TGTGCCAGCAGCCACCGCGGACCGGGGACCAATCAGCCCCAGCATTTT
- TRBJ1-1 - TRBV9 CASSVEAGVGTEAFF TGTGCCAGCAGCGTAGAGGCAGGGGTGGGCACTGAAGCTTTCTTT
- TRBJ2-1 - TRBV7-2 CASSLNRDNEQFF TGTGCCAGCAGCTTAAACCGTGACAATGAGCAGTTCTTC
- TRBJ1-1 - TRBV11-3 CASSFSEGTEAFF TGTGCCAGCAGCTTCTCGGAGGGGACTGAAGCTTTCTTT
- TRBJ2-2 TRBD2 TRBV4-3 CASSQWREDTGELFF TGCGCCAGCAGCCAATGGCGGGAGGACACCGGGGAGCTGTTTTTT
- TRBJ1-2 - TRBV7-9 CASSLGQGNYGYTF TGTGCCAGCAGCTTAGGCCAGGGTAACTATGGCTACACCTTC
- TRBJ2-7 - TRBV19 CASSIVGDRSYEQYF TGTGCCAGTAGTATAGTCGGGGACCGCTCCTACGAGCAGTACTTC
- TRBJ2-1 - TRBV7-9 CASSFGNEQFF TGTGCCAGCAGCTTTGGCAATGAGCAGTTCTTC
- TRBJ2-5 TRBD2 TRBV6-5 CASRPWAGRQETQYF TGTGCCAGCAGGCCTTGGGCCGGGAGGCAAGAGACCCAGTACTTC
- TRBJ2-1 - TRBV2 CASKQWLDEQFF TGTGCCAGCAAGCAGTGGTTGGATGAGCAGTTCTTC
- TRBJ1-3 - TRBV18 CASSGYRDPGNTIYF TGTGCCAGCTCAGGATACAGGGATCCTGGAAACACCATATATTTT
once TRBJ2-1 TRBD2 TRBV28 CASSETSGRGTNEQFF TGTGCCAGCAGTGAGACTAGCGGGAGAGGAACCAATGAGCAGTTCTTC
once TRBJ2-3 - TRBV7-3 CASSASSISTDTQYF TGTGCCAGCAGCGCGTCCTCCATAAGCACAGATACGCAGTATTTT
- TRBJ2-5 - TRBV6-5 CASSYGGGETQYF TGTGCCAGCAGTTACGGGGGAGGTGAGACCCAGTACTTC
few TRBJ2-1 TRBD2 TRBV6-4 CASSDSASGDYNEQFF TGTGCCAGCAGTGACTCCGCTAGCGGAGACTACAATGAGCAGTTCTTC
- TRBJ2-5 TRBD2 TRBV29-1 CSVGTTTETQYF TGCAGCGTCGGGACTACTACAGAGACCCAGTACTTC
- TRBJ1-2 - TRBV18 CASSEEFYGYTF TGTGCCAGCTCAGAAGAATTCTATGGCTACACCTTC
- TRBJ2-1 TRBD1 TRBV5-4 CASSYAPGQGSYNEQFF TGTGCCAGCAGCTACGCACCGGGACAGGGCTCCTACAATGAGCAGTTCTTC
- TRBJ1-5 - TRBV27 CASSLRAGLNQPQHF TGTGCCAGCAGTTTAAGGGCAGGGCTTAATCAGCCCCAGCATTTT
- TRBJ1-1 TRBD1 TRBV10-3 CAISDPGQPNTEAFF TGTGCCATCAGTGACCCGGGACAGCCGAACACTGAAGCTTTCTTT
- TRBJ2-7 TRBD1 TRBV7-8 CASSFLQGGGYEQYF TGTGCCAGCAGCTTTCTACAGGGGGGAGGCTACGAGCAGTACTTC
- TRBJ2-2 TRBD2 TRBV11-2 CASRLAGGSTGELFF TGTGCCAGCAGGTTAGCGGGAGGAAGCACCGGGGAGCTGTTTTTT
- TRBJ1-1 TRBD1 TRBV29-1 CSVEAGGNYEAFF TGCAGCGTTGAGGCAGGGGGTAACTATGAAGCTTTCTTT
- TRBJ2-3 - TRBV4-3 CASSQDPDGGITSTDTQYF TGCGCCAGCAGCCAAGATCCGGACGGCGGGATTACTAGCACAGATACGCAGTATTTT
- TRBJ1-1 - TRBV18 CASSPTLNTEAFF TGTGCCAGCTCACCAACGCTCAACACTGAAGCTTTCTTT
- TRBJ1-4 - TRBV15 CATSGRREKLFF TGTGCCACCAGTGGACGGCGAGAAAAACTGTTTTTT
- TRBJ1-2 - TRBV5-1 CASSFGTGYGYTF TGCGCCAGCAGCTTTGGGACGGGTTATGGCTACACCTTC
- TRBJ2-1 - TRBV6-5 CASGRGSRYYNEQFF TGTGCCAGCGGTCGGGGGTCAAGGTATTACAATGAGCAGTTCTTC